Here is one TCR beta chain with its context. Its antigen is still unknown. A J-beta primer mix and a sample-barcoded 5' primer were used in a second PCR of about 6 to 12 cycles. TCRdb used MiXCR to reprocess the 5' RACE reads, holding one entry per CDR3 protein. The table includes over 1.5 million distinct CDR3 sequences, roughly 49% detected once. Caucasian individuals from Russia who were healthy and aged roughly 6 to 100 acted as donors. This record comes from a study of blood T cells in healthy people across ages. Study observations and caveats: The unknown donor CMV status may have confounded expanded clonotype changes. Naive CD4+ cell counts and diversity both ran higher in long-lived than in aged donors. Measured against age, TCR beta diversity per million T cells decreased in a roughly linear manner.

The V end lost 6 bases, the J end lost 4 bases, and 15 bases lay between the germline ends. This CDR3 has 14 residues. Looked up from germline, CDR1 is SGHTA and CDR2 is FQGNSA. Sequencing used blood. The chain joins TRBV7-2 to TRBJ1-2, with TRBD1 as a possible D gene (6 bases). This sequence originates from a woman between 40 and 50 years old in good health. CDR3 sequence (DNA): TGTGCCAGCAGTAGCGGGGGCAGTACCTATGGCTACACCTTC. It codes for CASSSGGSTYGYTF.